These 17 T cell receptor beta chains were sequenced from one sample in a study of cytomegalovirus exposure and HLA in healthy donors (TCRdb year 2017). The library came from the immunoSEQ multiplex PCR assay. A mixture of 60 forward primers for TCR Vbeta segments and 13 reverse primers for TCR Jbeta segments was used in the multiplex PCR. This is the immuneACCESS table as TCRdb keeps it, with only in-frame sequences that have V and J called. A part of the clones is gone; compared with another copy, unresolved V genes explain less than half, and the rest is unexplained. Present in this sample are 150,000 or so clones, more than 60% of which were seen just once. 10% to 15% of the sample is in the top ten clones. The sample was PBMCs. Receptors were obtained from a man aged 40-50 years in good health and CMV-seropositive.

The gene calls are TRBV19 and TRBJ1-5; 7 positions match TRBD1. J was trimmed by 5 bases and V by 3 bases; bases with no gene match: 4. The CDR3 length is 14 residues. CDR1 is LNHDA, CDR2 SQIVND, per germline (reference sequence). In nucleotides, the CDR3 is TGTGCCAGTAGTATTGGGACAGCTTATCAGCCCCAGCATTTT. Encoded protein: CASSIGTAYQPQHF.

The J gene is TRBJ2-1, the V gene TRBV11-2; the match to TRBD2 covers 11 bases. Germline CDR1 SGHAT, CDR2 FQNNGV. The V and J ends lost 3 bases and 6 bases, in that order; junction bases with no gene match: 16. The CDR3 runs to 19 residues. The CDR3 sequence: CASSLGLGLLAGAPNEQFF. The CDR3 region has the DNA TGTGCCAGCAGCTTGGGACTGGGGTTACTAGCGGGAGCCCCCAATGAGCAGTTCTTC.

The chain joins TRBV15 to TRBJ2-1, with TRBD2 matching over 9 bases. CDR1 LNHNV and CDR2 YYDKDF come from the germline V gene (reference sequence). This CDR3 comprises 17 residues. V trimming: 7 bases; J trimming: 5 bases; junction bases outside the gene matches: 15. CDR3 sequence (DNA): TGTGCCACCAAAACCCTTTTGGGCGGGAGGGCCGACAATGAGCAGTTCTTC. This codes for CATKTLLGGRADNEQFF. Complete variable domain (other parts from reference TRBV15 and TRBJ2-1): DAMVIQNPRYQVTQFGKPVTLSCSQTLNHNVMYWYQQKSSQAPKLLFHYYDKDFNNEADTPDNFQSRRPNTSFCFLDIRSPGLGDTAMYLCATKTLLGGRADNEQFFGPGTRLTVL.

The rearrangement joins TRBV15 to TRBJ1-5; no clear D. The CDR3 sequence is 16 residues long. The V gene's germline CDR1 is LNHNV and CDR2 YYDKDF (reference sequence). The germline V and J ends were trimmed by 3 bases and 4 bases, with 16 bases remaining between them. Here the CDR3 DNA reads TGTGCCACCAGCAGCGGACTGCTGTTGGGGAATCAGCCCCAGCATTTT. Protein: CATSSGLLLGNQPQHF.

This clone was observed a single time. This chain connects TRBV5-1 to TRBJ2-1, with 14 bases aligning to TRBD2. V lost 0 bases and J lost 8; bases outside the gene matches: 1. Germline-derived CDR1 and CDR2 are SGHRS and YFSETQ. The CDR3 runs 15 residues. CDR3 nucleotide sequence: TGCGCCAGCAGCTTGGGACTAGCGGGAGGGGATGAGCAGTTCTTC. Protein product: CASSLGLAGGDEQFF. Filled out from reference TRBV5-1 and TRBJ2-1, the complete variable domain reads KAGVTQTPRYLIKTRGQQVTLSCSPISGHRSVSWYQQTPGQGLQFLFEYFSETQRNKGNFPGRFSGRQFSNSRSEMNVSTLELGDSALYLCASSLGLAGGDEQFFGPGTRLTVL.

This clone has just a few counts. The gene calls are TRBV7-2 and TRBJ2-1, with D possibly being TRBD2 (5 bases). Trimming took off 5 bases at V and 6 bases at J, with 14 bases between the two ends. The CDR3 spans 14 residues. Germline assignment: CDR1 SGHTA and CDR2 FQGNSA. CDR3 protein: CASSIGGPGNEQFF. CDR3 DNA sequence: TGTGCCAGCAGCATCGGCGGGCCGGGCAATGAGCAGTTCTTC.

The V gene is TRBV28, the J gene TRBJ1-1, with D tentatively TRBD1 (5 bases). The CDR3 spans 15 residues. Germline V lookup: CDR1 MDHEN, CDR2 SYDVKM. V dropped 5 bases and J dropped 3 bases, with 16 bases sitting between them. CDR3 residues: CASSTGTFMDTEAFF. The CDR3 DNA follows: TGTGCCAGCAGTACAGGTACTTTCATGGACACTGAAGCTTTCTTT. The variable domain in full, completed from reference TRBV28 and TRBJ1-1, reads DVKVTQSSRYLVKRTGEKVFLECVQDMDHENMFWYRQDPGLGLRLIYFSYDVKMKEKGDIPEGYSVSREKKERFSLILESASTNQTSMYLCASSTGTFMDTEAFFGQGTRLTVV.

The chain carries TRBV2 and TRBJ1-3; tentatively, D is TRBD1 (5 bases). There are 12 residues in the CDR3. Trimming pared 2 bases from V and 10 bases from J, leaving 9 bases between. Germline CDR1 SNHLY, CDR2 FYNNEI. The CDR3, as DNA: TGTGCCAGCAGTGAATATAGGGGAACCATATATTTT. Its translation is CASSEYRGTIYF. Supplemented by reference TRBV2 and TRBJ1-3, the full variable domain reads EPEVTQTPSHQVTQMGQEVILRCVPISNHLYFYWYRQILGQKVEFLVSFYNNEISEKSEIFDDQFSVERPDGSNFTLKIRSTKLEDSAMYFCASSEYRGTIYFGEGSWLTVV.

This clone was seen more than once but under ten times. The chain couples TRBV2 to TRBJ2-7; tentative D call: TRBD1 (6 bases). CDR3 length: 13 amino acids. Germline CDR1 reads SNHLY; CDR2 reads FYNNEI. V lost 7 bases to trimming and J lost 5 bases, with 15 bases between them. For the CDR3, the DNA is TGTGCCAGCACTATAACAGGGTCGGACGAGCAGTACTTC. The encoded protein is CASTITGSDEQYF.

The chain carries TRBV27 and TRBJ1-5, with 7 bases identical to TRBD1. CDR1 MNHEY and CDR2 SMNVEV come from the germline V gene (reference sequence). The J segment lost 6 bases and the V segment lost 3 bases, leaving 8 bases of the junction unmatched. This CDR3 spans 15 amino acids. The chain's CDR3 is CASSFRQGKGQPQHF. The CDR3 DNA reads as TGTGCCAGCAGTTTCCGACAGGGTAAGGGTCAGCCCCAGCATTTT.

The V and J genes are TRBV7-2 and TRBJ1-2; 7 nucleotides match TRBD1. V dropped 4 bases and J dropped 3; count of bases not matched to a gene: 8. Per germline, CDR1 SGHTA and CDR2 FQGNSA. CDR3 size: 15 residues. CDR3 in DNA: TGTGCCAGCAGCTCAATACTCGACAGGGACTATGGCTACACCTTC. Translation: CASSSILDRDYGYTF.

This chain uses TRBV6-1 with TRBJ2-7, with D perhaps TRBD1 (5 bases). The CDR3 spans 13 residues. The germline V gene has CDR1 MNHNS and CDR2 SASEGT. Between the trimmed V and J ends, which lost 2 bases and 0 bases, there was a span of 5 bases. CDR3 region: CASSERGSYEQYF. The CDR3 nucleotides are TGTGCCAGCAGTGAAAGGGGCTCCTACGAGCAGTACTTC.

CDR3 sequence (DNA): TGTGCCCTACAGGGGGGCACAGATACGCAGTATTTT. This gives the protein CALQGGTDTQYF. The rearrangement joins TRBV7-9 to TRBJ2-3, with 8 bases aligning to TRBD1. J gave up 1 base and V 11 bases, and 2 bases lay outside the gene matches. The CDR3 sequence is 12 residues long. Germline V gene sequence: CDR1 SEHNR, CDR2 FQNEAQ (reference sequence).

The chain combines TRBV4-2 with TRBJ2-3; D uncertain. The CDR3 spans 16 residues. Germline loops: CDR1 LGHNA, CDR2 YNFKEQ. With 0 bases removed from V and 3 bases from J, the gap between germline ends came to 13 bases. CDR3 region: CASSQDRVAVTDTQYF. For the CDR3, the DNA is TGTGCCAGCAGCCAAGATAGAGTAGCCGTTACAGATACGCAGTATTTT.

CDR3 in DNA: TGTGCCAGCAGCCAAGTGCAGGGAATGAACACTGAAGCTTTCTTT. Protein product: CASSQVQGMNTEAFF. The J gene is TRBJ1-1, the V gene TRBV4-2; D possibly corresponds to TRBD1 (5 bases). Germline CDR1 reads LGHNA; CDR2 reads YNFKEQ. The CDR3 contains 15 residues. V was clipped by 1 base and J by 0 bases, with 9 bases between them.

The chain employs TRBV6-1 and TRBJ1-2; D is possibly TRBD1 (6 bases). Between the trimmed V and J ends, which lost 3 bases and 4 bases, there was a span of 18 bases. CDR3 length equals 16 residues. The V gene's germline CDR1 is MNHNS and CDR2 SASEGT. The CDR3 DNA is TGTGCCAGCAGTGACCTCGGGCAGGGGCTTATCTATGGCTACACCTTC. Amino acids: CASSDLGQGLIYGYTF.

V and J are TRBV4-1 and TRBJ1-2, with D maybe TRBD1 (6 bases). From germline, CDR1 is MGHRA and CDR2 YSYEKL. The CDR3 has 15 amino acids. V was clipped by 1 base and J by 8 bases, with 17 bases between them. In DNA form, the CDR3 reads TGCGCCAGCAGCCAAGTTTCAGGGGCTGGAGAGGGCTACACCTTC. As protein: CASSQVSGAGEGYTF.